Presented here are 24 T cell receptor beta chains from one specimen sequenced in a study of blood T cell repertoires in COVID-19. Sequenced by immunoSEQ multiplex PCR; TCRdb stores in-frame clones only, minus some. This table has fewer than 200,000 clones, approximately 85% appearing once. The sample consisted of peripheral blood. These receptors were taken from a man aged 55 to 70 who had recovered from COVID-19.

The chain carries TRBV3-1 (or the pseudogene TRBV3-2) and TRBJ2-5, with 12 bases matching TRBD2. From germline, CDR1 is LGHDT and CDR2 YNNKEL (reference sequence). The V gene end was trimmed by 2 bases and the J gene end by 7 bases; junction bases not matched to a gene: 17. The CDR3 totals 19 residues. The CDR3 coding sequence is TGTGCCAGCAGCCAATTAGCCCCTCGACTAGCGGGGGACAGGGGGACCCAGTACTTC. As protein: CASSQLAPRLAGDRGTQYF.

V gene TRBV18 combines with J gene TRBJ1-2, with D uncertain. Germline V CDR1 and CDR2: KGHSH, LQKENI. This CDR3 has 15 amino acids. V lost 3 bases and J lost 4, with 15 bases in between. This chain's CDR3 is CASSPRTARGYGYTF. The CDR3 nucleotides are TGTGCCAGCTCACCCCGTACAGCCCGGGGCTATGGCTACACCTTC.

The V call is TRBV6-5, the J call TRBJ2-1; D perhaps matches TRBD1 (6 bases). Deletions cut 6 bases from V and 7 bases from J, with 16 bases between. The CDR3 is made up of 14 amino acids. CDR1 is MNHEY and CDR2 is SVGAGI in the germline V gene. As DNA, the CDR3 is TGTGCCAGCAGGAAAGGACAGCAGGGGAATGAGCAGTTCTTC. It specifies CASRKGQQGNEQFF.

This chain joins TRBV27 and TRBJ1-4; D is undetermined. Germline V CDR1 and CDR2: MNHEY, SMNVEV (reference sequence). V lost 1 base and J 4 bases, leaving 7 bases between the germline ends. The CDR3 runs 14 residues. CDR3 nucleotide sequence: TGTGCCAGCAGTTTATTCGGTAGTAATGAAAAACTGTTTTTT. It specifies CASSLFGSNEKLFF.

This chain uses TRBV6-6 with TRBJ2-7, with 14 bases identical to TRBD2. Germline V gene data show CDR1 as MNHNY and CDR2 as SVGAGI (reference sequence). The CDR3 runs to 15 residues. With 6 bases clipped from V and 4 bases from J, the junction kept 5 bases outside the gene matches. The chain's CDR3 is CASRGRLAGGYEQYF. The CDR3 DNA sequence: TGTGCCAGCAGGGGCCGACTAGCGGGGGGGTACGAGCAGTACTTC.

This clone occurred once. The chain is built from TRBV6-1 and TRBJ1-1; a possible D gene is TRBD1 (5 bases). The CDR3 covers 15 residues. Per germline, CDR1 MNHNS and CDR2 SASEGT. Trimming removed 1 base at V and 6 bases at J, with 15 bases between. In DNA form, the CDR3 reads TGTGCCAGCAGTGAAGTCGCGGAGGGGCCACCTGAAGCTTTCTTT. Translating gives CASSEVAEGPPEAFF.

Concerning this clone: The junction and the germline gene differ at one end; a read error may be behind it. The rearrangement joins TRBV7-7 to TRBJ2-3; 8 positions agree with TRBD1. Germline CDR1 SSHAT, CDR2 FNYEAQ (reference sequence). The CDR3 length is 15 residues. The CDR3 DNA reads TGTGCTAGCAGCTTATCAGGACAGGGCCCAGATACGCAGTATTTT. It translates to CASSLSGQGPDTQYF.

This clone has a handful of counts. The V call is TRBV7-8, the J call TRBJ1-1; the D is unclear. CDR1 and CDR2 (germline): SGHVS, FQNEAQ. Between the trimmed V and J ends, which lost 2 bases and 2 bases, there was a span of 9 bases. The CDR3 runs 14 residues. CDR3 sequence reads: CASSLRHPNTEAFF. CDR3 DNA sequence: TGTGCCAGCAGCTTAAGACATCCTAACACTGAAGCTTTCTTT.

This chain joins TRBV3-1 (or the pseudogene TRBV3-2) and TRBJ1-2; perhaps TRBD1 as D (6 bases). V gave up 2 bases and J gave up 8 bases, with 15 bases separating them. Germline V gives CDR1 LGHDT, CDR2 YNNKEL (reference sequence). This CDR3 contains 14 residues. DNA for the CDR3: TGTGCCAGCAGCCAAACAGGGATCCGGGGAGGCTACACCTTC. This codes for CASSQTGIRGGYTF.

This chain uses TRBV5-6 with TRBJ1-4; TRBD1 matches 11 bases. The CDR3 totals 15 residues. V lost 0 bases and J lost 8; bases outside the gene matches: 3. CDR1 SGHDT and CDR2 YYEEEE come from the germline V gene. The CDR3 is CASSLAGTGGEKLFF. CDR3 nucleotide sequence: TGTGCCAGCAGCTTGGCCGGGACAGGGGGAGAAAAACTGTTTTTT.

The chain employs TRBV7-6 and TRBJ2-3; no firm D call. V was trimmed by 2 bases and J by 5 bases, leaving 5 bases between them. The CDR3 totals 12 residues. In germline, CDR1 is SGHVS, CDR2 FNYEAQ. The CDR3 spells CASSLPGDTQYF. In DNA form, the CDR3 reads TGTGCCAGCAGCTTACCAGGAGATACGCAGTATTTT.

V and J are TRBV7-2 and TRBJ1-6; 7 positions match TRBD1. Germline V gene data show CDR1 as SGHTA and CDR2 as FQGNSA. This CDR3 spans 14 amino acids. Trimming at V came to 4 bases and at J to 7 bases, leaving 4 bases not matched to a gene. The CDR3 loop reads CASSSPTGNSPLHF. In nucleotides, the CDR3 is TGTGCCAGCAGCTCCCCGACAGGGAATTCACCCCTCCACTTT.

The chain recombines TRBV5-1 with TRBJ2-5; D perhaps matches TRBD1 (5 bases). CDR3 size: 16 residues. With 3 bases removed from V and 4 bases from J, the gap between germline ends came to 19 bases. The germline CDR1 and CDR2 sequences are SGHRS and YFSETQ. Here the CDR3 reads CASSSNRPGLGETQYF. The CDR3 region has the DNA TGCGCCAGCAGCTCCAATCGTCCAGGGCTCGGAGAGACCCAGTACTTC.

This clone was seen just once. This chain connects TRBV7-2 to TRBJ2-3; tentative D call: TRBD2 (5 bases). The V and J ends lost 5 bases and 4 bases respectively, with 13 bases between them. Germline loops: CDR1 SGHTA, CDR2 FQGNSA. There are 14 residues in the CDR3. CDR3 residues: CASSPEAASDTQYF. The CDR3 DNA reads TGTGCCAGCAGCCCGGAGGCGGCCTCAGATACGCAGTATTTT.

The CDR3 loop reads CASSLPGQGYNEQFF. CDR3 bases: TGTGCCAGCAGTCTACCGGGACAGGGCTACAATGAGCAGTTCTTC. The chain couples TRBV3-1 (or the pseudogene TRBV3-2) to TRBJ2-1; TRBD1 matches 9 bases. Germline loops: CDR1 LGHDT, CDR2 YNNKEL (reference sequence). The CDR3 contains 15 residues. Trimming took 6 bases from V and 3 from J; bases not matched to a gene: 6.

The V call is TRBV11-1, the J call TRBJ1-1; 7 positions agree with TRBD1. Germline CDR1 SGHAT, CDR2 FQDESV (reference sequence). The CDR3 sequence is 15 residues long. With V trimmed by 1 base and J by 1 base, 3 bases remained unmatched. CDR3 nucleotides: TGTGCCAGCAGCTTAGAGGGACAGAAGAACACTGAAGCTTTCTTT. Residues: CASSLEGQKNTEAFF.

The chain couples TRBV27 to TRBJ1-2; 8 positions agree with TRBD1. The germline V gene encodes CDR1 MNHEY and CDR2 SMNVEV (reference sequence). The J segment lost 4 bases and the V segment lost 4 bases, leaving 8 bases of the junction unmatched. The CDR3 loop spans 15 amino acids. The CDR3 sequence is CASSSHRGYSYGYTF. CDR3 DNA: TGTGCCAGCAGTTCCCACAGGGGGTACAGCTATGGCTACACCTTC.

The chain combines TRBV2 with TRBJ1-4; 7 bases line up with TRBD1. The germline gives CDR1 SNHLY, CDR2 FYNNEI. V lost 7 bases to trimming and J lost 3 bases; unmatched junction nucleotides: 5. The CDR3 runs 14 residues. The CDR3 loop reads CASNRQGANEKLFF. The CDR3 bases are TGTGCCAGCAACCGACAGGGAGCTAATGAAAAACTGTTTTTT.

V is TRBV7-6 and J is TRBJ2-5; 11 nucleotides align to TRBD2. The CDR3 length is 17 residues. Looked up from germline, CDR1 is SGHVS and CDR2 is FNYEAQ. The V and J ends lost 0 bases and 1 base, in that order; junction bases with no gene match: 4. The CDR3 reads CASSLATSGGGQETQYF. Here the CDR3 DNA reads TGTGCCAGCAGCTTAGCCACTAGCGGGGGAGGCCAAGAGACCCAGTACTTC.

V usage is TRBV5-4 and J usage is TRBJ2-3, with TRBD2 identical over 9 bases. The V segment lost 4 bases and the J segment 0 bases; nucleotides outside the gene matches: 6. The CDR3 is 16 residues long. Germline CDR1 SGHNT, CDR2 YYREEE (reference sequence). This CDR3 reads CASSLYSGGSTDTQYF. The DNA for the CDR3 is TGTGCCAGCAGCCTCTATAGCGGGGGTAGCACAGATACGCAGTATTTT.

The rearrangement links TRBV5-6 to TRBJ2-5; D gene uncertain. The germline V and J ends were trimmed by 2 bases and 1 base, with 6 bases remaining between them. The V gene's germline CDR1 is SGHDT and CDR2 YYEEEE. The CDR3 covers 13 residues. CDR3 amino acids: CASSFDFQETQYF. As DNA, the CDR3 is TGTGCCAGCAGCTTTGACTTCCAAGAGACCCAGTACTTC.

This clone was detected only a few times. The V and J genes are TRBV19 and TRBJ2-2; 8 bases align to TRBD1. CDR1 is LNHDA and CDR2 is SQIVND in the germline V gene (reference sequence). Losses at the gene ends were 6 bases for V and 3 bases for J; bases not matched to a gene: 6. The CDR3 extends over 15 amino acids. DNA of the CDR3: TGTGCCAGTAGACGCCAGGGGGCGGACACCGGGGAGCTGTTTTTT. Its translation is CASRRQGADTGELFF.

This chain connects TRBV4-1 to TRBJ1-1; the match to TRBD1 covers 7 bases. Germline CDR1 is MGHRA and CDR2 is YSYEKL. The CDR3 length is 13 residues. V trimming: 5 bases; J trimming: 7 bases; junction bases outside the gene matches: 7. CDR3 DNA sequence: TGCGCCAGCAGCGTAAGGACAGGACGTGAAGCTTTCTTT. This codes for CASSVRTGREAFF.

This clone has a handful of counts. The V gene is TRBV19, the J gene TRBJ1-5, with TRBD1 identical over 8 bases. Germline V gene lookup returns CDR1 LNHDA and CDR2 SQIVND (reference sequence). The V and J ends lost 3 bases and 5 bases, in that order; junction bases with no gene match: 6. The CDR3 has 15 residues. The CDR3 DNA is TGTGCCAGTAGTATTGGAGACAGGGGTCATCAGCCCCAGCATTTT. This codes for CASSIGDRGHQPQHF. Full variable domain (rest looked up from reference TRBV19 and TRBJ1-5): DGGITQSPKYLFRKEGQNVTLSCEQNLNHDAMYWYRQDPGQGLRLIYYSQIVNDFQKGDIAEGYSVSREKKESFPLTVTSAQKNPTAFYLCASSIGDRGHQPQHFGDGTRLSIL.